The rows below give T cell receptor beta chains drawn from one sample of a study of CD8+CD57+ T cells in acquired aplastic anemia. TCRdb processed the reads anew with MiXCR; each CDR3 protein has one entry. The sample yields about 190,000 distinct CDR3 sequences, around half seen once. Source material: sorted CD4+, CD8+, or CD8+CD57+ T cells (not recorded which) from PBMCs. The source is a human donor in good health, serving as a control. CDR3s include the opening cysteine and the closing phenylalanine or tryptophan. Fields, in order: J gene, V gene, clone size, D gene, CDR3 DNA, CDR3 protein. A D gene is named only where the DNA matches it firmly. The size entry is marked missing in some rows and otherwise reads once, few, many or a size class.

TRBJ2-1 | TRBV6-5 | . | . | TGTGCCAGCAGTAGGGGGGTACCCTCCGATGAGCAGTTCTTC | CASSRGVPSDEQFF
TRBJ1-2 | TRBV29-1 | . | . | TGCAGCGTTGAAGTGGTGGAGGCGGGTGGCTACACCTTC | CSVEVVEAGGYTF
TRBJ1-4 | TRBV4-3 | once | . | TGCGCCAGCAGCCAAGATAAAACAGGGTGTGAAAAACTGTTTTTT | CASSQDKTGCEKLFF
TRBJ2-7 | TRBV20-1 | many | TRBD1 | TGCAGTGCATCAAAGGGACAGGGGGCCTACGAGCAGTACTTC | CSASKGQGAYEQYF
TRBJ1-6 | TRBV2 | . | . | TGTGCCAGCAGGGGGGGCAGTCGAGGATCACCCCTCCACTTT | CASRGGSRGSPLHF
TRBJ2-5 | TRBV7-2 | . | TRBD2 | TGTGCCAGCAGCCTCCAGACTAGCGGGGGGGTCCAGTACTTC | CASSLQTSGGVQYF
TRBJ2-7 | TRBV20-1 | . | . | TGCAGTGCCTTATTAGGTGGACACTACGAGCAGTACTTC | CSALLGGHYEQYF
TRBJ2-5 | TRBV10-3 | many | TRBD1 | TGTGCCATCAGTGATCCACAGTCGGGTACAGGGGCCCAAGAGACCCAGTACTTC | CAISDPQSGTGAQETQYF
TRBJ1-4 | TRBV2 | many | . | TGTGCCAGCAGAGGCAGGGCCGCAACTAATGAAAAACTGTTTTTT | CASRGRAATNEKLFF
TRBJ2-7 | TRBV9 | . | . | TGTGCCAGCAGCGTAATAGGTACCAGCTACGAGCAGTACTTC | CASSVIGTSYEQYF
TRBJ2-2 | TRBV7-3 | once | . | TGTGCCAGCAGCTTAAACGGGGGCGCGAACACCGGGGAGCTGTTTTTT | CASSLNGGANTGELFF
TRBJ1-1 | TRBV7-2 | . | . | TGTGCCAGCAGCTTAGCAATGACAGAACGGGGCACTGAAGCTTTCTTT | CASSLAMTERGTEAFF
TRBJ2-6 | TRBV7-2 | . | . | TGTGCCAGCAGCTTCATGGGTTCCGGGGCCAACGTCCTGACTTTC | CASSFMGSGANVLTF
TRBJ2-7 | TRBV7-3 | . | TRBD1 | TGTGCCAGCAGCCAAAATCGTTTTGGGACAGGGGATTCCTACGAGCAGTACTTC | CASSQNRFGTGDSYEQYF
TRBJ2-3 | TRBV24-1 | few | . | TGTGCCACCAGTGATATGGGGACGAATACGCAGTATTTT | CATSDMGTNTQYF
TRBJ2-1 | TRBV28 | many | . | TGTGCCAGCAGTTCAGCAGAAACCTACAATGAGCAGTTCTTC | CASSSAETYNEQFF
TRBJ2-3 | TRBV15 | . | . | TGTGCCACCAGCAGAGATAAGGCCACAGGAACGCAGTGTTTT | CATSRDKATGTQCF
TRBJ1-2 | TRBV6-6 | many | TRBD1 | TGTGCCACCAGATGGACAGGGGACGATGTTAGCTACACCTTC | CATRWTGDDVSYTF
TRBJ2-3 | TRBV9 | many | . | TGTGCCAGCAGCGTTAGGGGGGCTTCAGATACGCAGTATTTT | CASSVRGASDTQYF
TRBJ2-4 | TRBV7-9 | . | TRBD1 | TGTGCCAGCAGCCTAAATGGGACAGCAGCCAAAAACATTCAGTACTTC | CASSLNGTAAKNIQYF
TRBJ1-6 | TRBV15 | . | TRBD1 | TGTGCCACCAGCAAGGGGCAGGGGGGTTCATCACCCCTCCACTTT | CATSKGQGGSSPLHF
TRBJ1-1 | TRBV25-1 | . | TRBD1 | TGTGCCAGCAGTGAGACAGGGATGGGCACTGAAGCTTTCTTT | CASSETGMGTEAFF
TRBJ1-3 | TRBV2 | many | . | TGTGCCAGCAGTAGCGACCGGACAGTTAACTCTGGAAACACCATATATTTT | CASSSDRTVNSGNTIYF
TRBJ1-1 | TRBV20-1 | . | . | TGCAGTGCTAGTGCGACGGGGGCCACTGAAGCTTTCTTT | CSASATGATEAFF
TRBJ1-5 | TRBV10-3 | many | TRBD1 | TGTGCCATCAGTGACCCGGAGGAAGACAGGGTGTGGGGTCAGCCCCAGCATTTT | CAISDPEEDRVWGQPQHF
TRBJ1-3 | TRBV20-1 | . | . | TGCAGTGCTAGGCCTAGTGCCTCCGGTGGAAACACCATATATTTT | CSARPSASGGNTIYF
TRBJ2-5 | TRBV20-1 | . | TRBD1 | TGCAGTGCTCAACGGACAGGGGCATATCAGGGAGAGACCCAGTACTTC | CSAQRTGAYQGETQYF
TRBJ2-1 | TRBV12-3/TRBV12-4 | many | . | TGTGCCAGCAACAGGGACCAAGGGGCTAATGAGCAGTTCTTC | CASNRDQGANEQFF
TRBJ1-2 | TRBV24-1 | few | . | TGTGCCACCAGTGATTTGGCGGGCGACTATGGCTACACCTTC | CATSDLAGDYGYTF
TRBJ2-3 | TRBV28 | few | . | TGTGCCAGCAGTTTATCCGGACGTCTCAGCACAGATACGCAGTATTTT | CASSLSGRLSTDTQYF
TRBJ2-3 | TRBV7-2 | many | . | TGTGCCAGCAGCATAAGGGGGGGGAGCACAGATACGCAGTATTTT | CASSIRGGSTDTQYF
TRBJ1-1 | TRBV7-2 | . | . | TGTGCCAGCGGCTTCCACATGAACACTGAAGCCTTCTTT | CASGFHMNTEAFF
TRBJ2-5 | TRBV9 | . | . | TGTGCCAGCAGCGTAGCTCGGCAAGAGACCCAGTACTTC | CASSVARQETQYF
TRBJ2-7 | TRBV14 | many | . | TGTGCCAGCAGCCAATTGAGGGATGCAACAACCTACGAGCAGTACTTC | CASSQLRDATTYEQYF
TRBJ1-4 | TRBV7-2 | many | TRBD1 | TGTGCCAGCAGGGGGACAGCTGAAAAACTGTTTTTT | CASRGTAEKLFF
TRBJ1-5 | TRBV24-1 | . | . | TGTGCCACCGCGAGAGGGTCTGGCCAGCCCCAGCATTTT | CATARGSGQPQHF
TRBJ2-1 | TRBV2 | . | TRBD1 | TGTGCCAGCGTCAGGGGACAGGGGTACAATGAGCAGTTCTTC | CASVRGQGYNEQFF
TRBJ2-3 | TRBV20-1 | . | . | TGCAGTGCTAGAGGTGGGTCGGACTACACAGATACGCAGTATTTT | CSARGGSDYTDTQYF
TRBJ2-7 | TRBV7-2 | many | TRBD1 | TGTGCCAGCAGCTTGGCGGGACAGGGGTTGAGCGGTCGCGAGCAGTACTTC | CASSLAGQGLSGREQYF
TRBJ2-7 | TRBV11-3 | . | . | TGTGCCAGCAGCTTAGGTTTGGGGTACGAGCAGTACTTC | CASSLGLGYEQYF
TRBJ1-3 | TRBV2 | . | . | TGTGCCAGCAGTCCCCAGGGGTTCACTGGAAACACCATATATTTT | CASSPQGFTGNTIYF
TRBJ2-3 | TRBV10-2 | . | . | TGCGCCAGCAGTGGCTGGGGGGTGGTAGATACGCAGTATTTT | CASSGWGVVDTQYF
TRBJ1-1 | TRBV5-1 | . | . | TGCGCCAGCAGCTTGAACGAGGGTGAAGCTTTCTTT | CASSLNEGEAFF
TRBJ2-1 | TRBV24-1 | many | . | TGTGCCACCAGTGATTCCGGGGTTAACTACAATGAGCAGTTCTTC | CATSDSGVNYNEQFF
TRBJ1-4 | TRBV7-6 | . | . | TGTGCCAGCCGCGACAGCTTTAATGAAAAACTGTTTTTT | CASRDSFNEKLFF
TRBJ1-2 | TRBV6-2/TRBV6-3 | many | TRBD1 | TGTGCCAGCAGTGAATCAGGGGGCTCCTATGGCTACACCTTC | CASSESGGSYGYTF
TRBJ2-5 | TRBV6-2/TRBV6-3 | many | . | TGTGCCAGCAGAAACGGCAGGGGGGATGCGAGGACGTACCAAGAGACCCAGTACTTC | CASRNGRGDARTYQETQYF
TRBJ2-5 | TRBV14 | many | . | TGTGCCAGCAGCCAATTCATCGGGAGCGGGACAGGCCTCACCAGGTACCAAGAGACCCAGTACTTC | CASSQFIGSGTGLTRYQETQYF
TRBJ2-1 | TRBV20-1 | many | TRBD1 | TGCAGTGCTAGAGATATCGGACAGGGGGGGTCCTACAATGAGCAGTTCTTC | CSARDIGQGGSYNEQFF
TRBJ1-2 | TRBV5-1 | many | . | TGCGCCAGCAGCCTATTAGACAGCCCTCATAACTATGGCTACACCTTC | CASSLLDSPHNYGYTF